Shown below are 18 T cell receptor beta chains from a single sample sequenced in a study of OX40 agonist ivuxolimab in advanced cancers. Clones were sequenced by immunoSEQ multiplex PCR, and TCRdb holds only the in-frame ones, with some missing. The sample has around 92,000 clones; less than 95% are singletons. Here the sequenced sample was CD4+ or CD8+ T cells sorted from blood, taken in a trial of the OX40 agonist ivuxolimab. The receptors derive from an adult with an advanced solid tumor such as melanoma, head and neck, liver or kidney cancer.

This sequence joins TRBV11-2 and TRBJ2-2, with D unresolved. Per germline, CDR1 SGHAT and CDR2 FQNNGV. CDR3 length: 14 amino acids. V was cut by 0 bases and J by 6 bases, with 8 bases left in between. The CDR3 loop reads CASSLEVASGELFF. Written as DNA, the CDR3 is TGTGCCAGCAGCTTAGAGGTTGCCTCCGGGGAGCTGTTTTTT.

This chain connects TRBV11-2 to TRBJ2-1; D perhaps matches TRBD2 (5 bases). Deletions cut 4 bases from V and 4 bases from J, with 14 bases between. The CDR3 loop spans 15 amino acids. Germline V gene data show CDR1 as SGHAT and CDR2 as FQNNGV. The CDR3 loop is CASSWRPRAYNEQFF. The CDR3 DNA reads TGTGCCAGCAGCTGGAGGCCCCGGGCATACAATGAGCAGTTCTTC.

The V gene is TRBV28, the J gene TRBJ2-7, with TRBD2 matching 13 bases. V shed 5 bases and J 6 bases; nucleotides not matched to a gene: 10. CDR3 length: 16 residues. CDR1 MDHEN and CDR2 SYDVKM come from the germline V gene. The CDR3 DNA reads TGTGCCAGCAGTCCTCAAGGACTAGCGGGAGTTCGCGAGCAGTACTTC. Its translation: CASSPQGLAGVREQYF.

The chain joins TRBV5-1 to TRBJ2-7; D may be TRBD1 or TRBD2 (5 bases each). V shed 4 bases and J shed 2 bases, with 13 bases lying between them. This CDR3 is built from 14 residues. Germline loops: CDR1 SGHRS, CDR2 YFSETQ. The CDR3, as DNA: TGCGCCAGCAGCCTCCGGGACGGGCCCTACGAGCAGTACTTC. It is translated as CASSLRDGPYEQYF.

This clone was detected ten times or more. The chain uses TRBV19 and TRBJ1-1; no definite D call. The germline gives CDR1 LNHDA, CDR2 SQIVND (reference sequence). V lost 5 bases, J lost 1 base, and 11 bases lay in between. CDR3 size: 14 residues. The CDR3: CASSLGLSNTEAFF. CDR3 coding DNA: TGTGCCAGTAGTCTAGGGCTGTCGAACACTGAAGCTTTCTTT.

This rearrangement joins TRBV28 to TRBJ2-5, with a weak D call TRBD2 (7 bases). Trimming cost V 3 bases and J 5 bases, with 13 bases left between them. CDR1 and CDR2 (germline): MDHEN, SYDVKM. The CDR3 consists of 14 residues. The CDR3 loop is CASSFLGGGETQYF. In DNA form, the CDR3 reads TGTGCCAGCAGTTTCTTAGGGGGAGGGGAGACCCAGTACTTC.

The chain uses TRBV5-6 and TRBJ2-7; D is unresolved. In germline, CDR1 is SGHDT, CDR2 YYEEEE. V was cut by 4 bases and J by 2 bases, with 7 bases left in between. This CDR3 has 12 amino acids. In DNA, the CDR3 is TGTGCCAGCAGCCCTCGGGCCTACGAGCAGTACTTC. It translates to CASSPRAYEQYF.

This clone was counted a single time. The J gene is TRBJ1-5, the V gene TRBV18; D is possibly TRBD1 (5 bases). CDR1 is KGHSH, CDR2 LQKENI, per germline. The CDR3 runs to 16 residues. With 3 bases removed from V and 4 bases from J, the gap between germline ends came to 16 bases. The CDR3 DNA is TGTGCCAGCTCACCTACCTCCTCGGGGGGGAATCAGCCCCAGCATTTT. Protein sequence: CASSPTSSGGNQPQHF.

The chain employs TRBV7-9 and TRBJ1-2, with D tentatively TRBD1 (6 bases). Between the trimmed V and J ends, which lost 4 bases and 8 bases, there was a span of 17 bases. This CDR3 has 14 amino acids. Germline CDR1 SEHNR, CDR2 FQNEAQ (reference sequence). CDR3: CASSSYRVSGGYTF. The CDR3 nucleotides read TGTGCCAGCAGCTCCTACAGGGTATCGGGGGGCTACACCTTC.

The chain carries TRBV9 and TRBJ2-6; D may correspond to TRBD1 or TRBD2 (7 bases each). This CDR3 is built from 16 residues. Trimming pared 3 bases from V and 4 bases from J, leaving 14 bases between. The germline gives CDR1 SGDLS, CDR2 YYNGEE. CDR3 amino acids: CASSARGGPGANVLTF. The CDR3 DNA sequence: TGTGCCAGCAGCGCCAGGGGGGGGCCCGGGGCCAACGTCCTGACTTTC.

The V and J genes are TRBV7-2 and TRBJ2-7, with D possibly matching TRBD1 (6 bases). This CDR3 comprises 14 residues. CDR1 SGHTA and CDR2 FQGNSA come from the germline V gene. V lost 6 bases and J 4 bases, leaving 16 bases between the germline ends. The CDR3 loop is CASRRTDIPYEQYF. The CDR3 DNA reads as TGTGCCAGCAGGCGGACAGATATACCGTACGAGCAGTACTTC.

The chain is built from TRBV5-5 and TRBJ1-3; D call uncertain. CDR1 and CDR2 from the germline V gene are SGHKS and YYEKEE (reference sequence). The CDR3 runs to 14 residues. V was cut by 7 bases and J by 0 bases, with 11 bases left in between. The CDR3 coding sequence is TGTGCCAGCCTCCGGGCCCTCTCTGGAAACACCATATATTTT. Protein product: CASLRALSGNTIYF.

This clone was counted a few times. The V call is TRBV5-5, the J call TRBJ2-7; 10 nucleotides align to TRBD1. The CDR3 consists of 15 residues. Germline V lookup: CDR1 SGHKS, CDR2 YYEKEE (reference sequence). V shed 4 bases, J shed 0 bases, and the junction held 4 bases outside the gene matches. The CDR3 DNA reads as TGTGCCAGCAGCCAGGACAGGGGGAGCTCCTACGAGCAGTACTTC. Its protein product is CASSQDRGSSYEQYF.

This clone appeared a single time. The V gene is TRBV9, the J gene TRBJ2-2; unclear D gene. Trimming shortened V by 0 bases and J by 6 bases, and 6 bases separated the two germline ends. CDR3 length: 13 amino acids. The germline gives CDR1 SGDLS, CDR2 YYNGEE. CDR3 nucleotides: TGTGCCAGCAGCGTAGAGCCAGCCGGGGAGCTGTTTTTT. Translation: CASSVEPAGELFF.

The chain uses TRBV7-8 and TRBJ2-7, with TRBD2 identical over 10 bases. CDR1 is SGHVS and CDR2 is FQNEAQ in the germline V gene. The CDR3 has 15 amino acids. The ends lost 3 bases at V and 3 bases at J; junction bases unmatched: 5. CDR3 residues: CASSFKRTSGYEQYF. The CDR3 DNA reads as TGTGCCAGCAGCTTCAAGAGGACTAGCGGCTACGAGCAGTACTTC.

The V and J genes are TRBV6-5 and TRBJ1-1; 10 bases agree with TRBD1. Germline lookup yields CDR1 MNHEY and CDR2 SVGAGI. CDR3 size: 13 residues. After removal of 10 bases from V and 5 bases from J, the junction contained 7 bases not matched to a gene. CDR3 region: CATHRQGATEAFF. DNA for the CDR3: TGTGCCACACATAGACAGGGGGCAACTGAAGCTTTCTTT.

This chain joins TRBV27 and TRBJ2-1, with TRBD2 as a possible D gene (5 bases). This CDR3 is built from 13 residues. Per germline, CDR1 MNHEY and CDR2 SMNVEV (reference sequence). Trimming cost V 11 bases and J 6 bases, with 17 bases left between them. CDR3 residues: CAARRSRGNEQFF. CDR3 in DNA: TGTGCCGCTCGAAGGAGCCGGGGCAATGAGCAGTTCTTC.

V and J are TRBV7-8 and TRBJ1-5, with 8 nucleotides matching TRBD1. The CDR3 totals 14 residues. Unmatched junction bases numbered 10, after V lost 5 bases and J lost 10 bases. Germline V gives CDR1 SGHVS, CDR2 FQNEAQ. The CDR3 sequence: CASSIGDRGPPQHF. The CDR3 DNA sequence: TGTGCCAGCAGCATAGGTGACAGGGGACCACCCCAGCATTTT.